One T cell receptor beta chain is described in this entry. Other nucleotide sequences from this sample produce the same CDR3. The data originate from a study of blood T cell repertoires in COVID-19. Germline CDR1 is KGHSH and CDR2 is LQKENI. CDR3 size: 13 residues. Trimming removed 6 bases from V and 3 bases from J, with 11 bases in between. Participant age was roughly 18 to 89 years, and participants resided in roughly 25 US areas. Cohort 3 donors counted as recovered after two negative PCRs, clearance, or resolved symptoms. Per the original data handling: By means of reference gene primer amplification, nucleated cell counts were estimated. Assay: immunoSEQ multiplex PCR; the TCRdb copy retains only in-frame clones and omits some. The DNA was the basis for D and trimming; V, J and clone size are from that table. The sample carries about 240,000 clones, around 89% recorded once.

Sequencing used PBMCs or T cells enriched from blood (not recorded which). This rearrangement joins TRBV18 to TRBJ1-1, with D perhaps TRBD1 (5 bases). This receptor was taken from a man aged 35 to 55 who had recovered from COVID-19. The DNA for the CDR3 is TGTGCCAGCTCCCCGGGGGGGGACACTGAAGCTTTCTTT. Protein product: CASSPGGDTEAFF.